This record covers a single T cell receptor (beta chain). These data come from a study of blood T cell repertoires in COVID-19. TCRdb's copy holds only in-frame clones and misses some; the assay was immunoSEQ multiplex PCR. The data show some 140,000 clones, about 73% seen once. V lost 4 bases and J 2 bases, leaving 12 bases between the germline ends. Germline CDR1 reads SGHRS; CDR2 reads YFSETQ. The CDR3 contains 14 residues. The specimen sequenced was peripheral blood. The clonotype was recovered from an elderly man with acute or convalescent COVID-19. The genes are TRBV5-1 and TRBJ2-5, with unresolved D. The CDR3 DNA reads as TGCGCCAGCAGCACTGGTCAGAGGCAAGAGACCCAGTACTTC. It is translated as CASSTGQRQETQYF. The full variable domain, its missing parts supplied by reference TRBV5-1 and TRBJ2-5, is KAGVTQTPRYLIKTRGQQVTLSCSPISGHRSVSWYQQTPGQGLQFLFEYFSETQRNKGNFPGRFSGRQFSNSRSEMNVSTLELGDSALYLCASSTGQRQETQYFGPGTRLLVL.